Included here is one T cell receptor beta chain sequence, with context. What it binds is not known. Time point in this sample: sample taken at primary tumor resection. Unsorted whole RNA of tumor, nontumor lung or frozen PBMC was sequenced. The library protocol tagged each TCR cDNA with a unique molecular identifier. MiXCR, run by TCRdb on the 5' RACE reads, gives a single entry per CDR3 protein. The table includes 30,000 to 50,000 distinct CDR3 sequences, around 5.8% detected once. This specimen comes from a study of spatial heterogeneity in lung cancer. General study points: Ubiquitous expanded tumor TCRs were observed in blood more at resection than follow-up.

V lost 3 bases and J lost 3, with 16 bases in between. CDR3 size: 15 residues. CDR1 and CDR2 (germline): SGHNT, YYREEE (reference sequence). This chain links TRBV5-4 with TRBJ2-7; D not resolved. The clonotype comes from a male donor with early-stage non-small cell lung cancer. Sequencing was performed on PBMCs, taken at surgery. CDR3 in DNA: TGTGCCAGCAGCTCCCCGGTTTACAACAACTACGAGCAGTACTTC. As protein: CASSSPVYNNYEQYF.